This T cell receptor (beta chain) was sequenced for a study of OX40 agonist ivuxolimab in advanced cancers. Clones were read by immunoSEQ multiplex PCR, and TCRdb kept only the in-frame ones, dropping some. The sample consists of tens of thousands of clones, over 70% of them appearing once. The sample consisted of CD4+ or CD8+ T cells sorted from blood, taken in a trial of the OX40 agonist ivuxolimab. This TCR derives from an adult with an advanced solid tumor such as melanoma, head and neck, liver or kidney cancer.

The CDR3: CASSLGQQDIRGTQYF. CDR3 DNA sequence: TGTGCCAGCAGTCTAGGACAGCAGGATATCAGGGGGACCCAGTACTTC. The chain has TRBV2 and TRBJ2-5; a possible D gene is TRBD1 (6 bases). The CDR3 is 16 residues long. The germline V and J ends were trimmed by 5 bases and 7 bases, with 23 bases remaining between them. Germline values: CDR1 SNHLY, CDR2 FYNNEI.